The clone carrying this T cell receptor (beta chain) showed up just a few times. The CDR3 extends over 17 amino acids. V lost 2 bases to trimming and J lost 0 bases, with 15 bases between them. Germline V CDR1 and CDR2: MNHEY, SMNVEV (reference sequence). Original processing notes: Estimated nucleated cell counts came from reference gene primer amplification. The protocol was immunoSEQ multiplex PCR, while the TCRdb copy is restricted to in-frame clones and leaves out a portion. V and J calls and clone size follow that table, whereas D and trimming were derived from the DNA. The table includes 150,000 to 200,000 clones, about four fifths detected once. The sample comes from a study of blood T cell repertoires in COVID-19.

The chain links TRBV27 to TRBJ2-3; TRBD1 might be the D (5 bases). The sequence was obtained from a woman of 80 years or more with acute or convalescent COVID-19. Sequencing was done on a sample of peripheral blood. The chain's CDR3 is CASSLRPVGLSTDTQYF. Here the CDR3 DNA reads TGTGCCAGCAGTTTAAGGCCGGTGGGGCTCAGCACAGATACGCAGTATTTT.